One T cell receptor beta chain is described in this entry. Its antigen is unidentified. The CDR3 is 15 amino acids. CDR1 is SGHRS, CDR2 YFSETQ, per germline. The trim removed 1 base at V and 4 bases at J, leaving 3 bases unmatched. TCRdb's table, derived via immunoSEQ multiplex PCR, lists solely in-frame clones and lacks some. The data contain about 73,000 clones, roughly 84% of them singletons. The sample comes from a study of radiotherapy plus CTLA-4 blockade in lung cancer. Notes on the study in general: Researchers report tumor-derived TCR clones expanding in blood after radiotherapy plus ipilimumab.

Ipilimumab-mediated CTLA-4 blockade plus focal radiation was given to patients having chemo-refractory metastatic non-small-cell lung cancer. The chain carries TRBV5-1 and TRBJ2-3; 10 bases agree with TRBD2. Material: peripheral blood, obtained from a patient treated with radiotherapy plus ipilimumab. The TCR was taken from a human donor with non-small cell lung cancer that progressed on radiotherapy plus ipilimumab. DNA of the CDR3: TGCGCCAGCAGCTTGTCCGGGACTAGCGCAGATACGCAGTATTTT. Its translation is CASSLSGTSADTQYF. The full variable domain, in which reference TRBV5-1 and TRBJ2-3 provide the parts outside the CDR3, is KAGVTQTPRYLIKTRGQQVTLSCSPISGHRSVSWYQQTPGQGLQFLFEYFSETQRNKGNFPGRFSGRQFSNSRSEMNVSTLELGDSALYLCASSLSGTSADTQYFGPGTRLTVL.